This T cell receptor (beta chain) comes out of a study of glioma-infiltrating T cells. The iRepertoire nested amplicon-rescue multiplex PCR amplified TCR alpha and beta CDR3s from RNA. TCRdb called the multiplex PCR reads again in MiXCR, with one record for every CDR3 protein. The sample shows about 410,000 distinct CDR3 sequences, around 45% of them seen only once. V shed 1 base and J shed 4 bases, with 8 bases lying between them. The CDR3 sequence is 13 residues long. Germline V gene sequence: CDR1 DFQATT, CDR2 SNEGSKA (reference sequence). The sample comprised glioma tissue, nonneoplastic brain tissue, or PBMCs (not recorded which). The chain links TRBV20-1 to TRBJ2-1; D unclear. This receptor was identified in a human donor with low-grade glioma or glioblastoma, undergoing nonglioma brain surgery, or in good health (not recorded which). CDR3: CSARGPWYNEQFF. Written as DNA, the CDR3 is TGCAGTGCTAGAGGCCCTTGGTACAATGAGCAGTTCTTC.